The next 19 T cell receptor beta chains were all read from a single sample in a study of CD8+CD57+ T cells in acquired aplastic anemia. The use of genomic DNA as template underpinned the TCR beta VDJ and CDR3 profiling. One entry per CDR3 protein, called by TCRdb with MiXCR from the reads. Seen here are approximately 200,000 distinct CDR3 sequences, 64% observed once, and the top ten hold more than 45%. Sequenced input: sorted CD4+, CD8+, or CD8+CD57+ T cells (not recorded which) from PBMCs. The receptors were gathered from a human donor with severe aplastic anemia or a healthy control (not recorded which).

The chain couples TRBV29-1 to TRBJ2-3; the match to TRBD2 covers 9 bases. The germline V gene has CDR1 SQVTM and CDR2 ANQGSEA. Trimming at V came to 4 bases and at J to 0 bases, leaving 5 bases not matched to a gene. The CDR3 totals 15 residues. CDR3 in DNA: TGCAGCGTTGCCCGAGCGGGAGGAAGCACAGATACGCAGTATTTT. Translation: CSVARAGGSTDTQYF.

At least ten counts were recorded for this clonotype. The chain has TRBV4-1 and TRBJ2-1; 10 nucleotides line up with TRBD1. The CDR3 totals 13 residues. The V gene's germline CDR1 is MGHRA and CDR2 YSYEKL. V shed 4 bases and J 7 bases; nucleotides not matched to a gene: 1. The CDR3 nucleotides read TGCGCCAGCAGCCCGGGACAGGGGAATGAGCAGTTCTTC. As protein: CASSPGQGNEQFF.

J is TRBJ1-3 and V is TRBV12-3 or TRBV12-4; 7 bases are shared with TRBD1. CDR3 length equals 13 residues. J lost 3 bases, V lost 5 bases, and 1 base had no gene match. CDR3 sequence: CASSDRVGNTIYF. CDR3 DNA: TGTGCCAGCAGTGACAGGGTTGGAAACACCATATATTTT.

This clonotype was recorded many times. V is TRBV6-5 and J is TRBJ2-3; tentatively, D is TRBD2 (6 bases). V lost 4 bases and J lost 3, with 11 bases in between. Germline values: CDR1 MNHEY, CDR2 SVGAGI. This CDR3 comprises 14 residues. The CDR3 loop is CASSSRLDTDTQYF. CDR3 nucleotide sequence: TGTGCCAGCAGTTCCCGACTAGATACAGATACGCAGTATTTT.

V is TRBV29-1 and J is TRBJ2-5; TRBD2 is a possible D gene (6 bases). Trimming stripped 3 bases from V and 4 bases from J, with 9 bases between. Germline CDR1 is SQVTM and CDR2 is ANQGSEA. The CDR3 has 12 amino acids. CDR3 DNA sequence: TGCAGCGTTGAGGGACTTGGAGAGACCCAGTACTTC. Protein: CSVEGLGETQYF.

The sample holds many counts of this clonotype. The J gene is TRBJ1-5, the V gene TRBV7-2; D remains unclear. The CDR3 runs to 16 residues. CDR1 and CDR2 (germline): SGHTA, FQGNSA. V was shortened by 1 base and J by 7 bases, with 17 bases between the two germline ends. The CDR3 bases are TGTGCCAGCAGCTTAGAATCATACTCCGCTTCCCAGCCCCAGCATTTT. This translates into CASSLESYSASQPQHF.

CDR3 DNA: TGCAGCTCGACAGGGGGTTTGAACACTGAAGCTTTCTTT. This translates into CSSTGGLNTEAFF. The V gene is TRBV29-1, the J gene TRBJ1-1; TRBD1 agrees at 9 bases. Germline V gene sequence: CDR1 SQVTM, CDR2 ANQGSEA. With 8 bases clipped from V and 0 bases from J, the junction kept 4 bases outside the gene matches. The CDR3 has 13 residues.

J is TRBJ2-7 and V is TRBV2; 9 nucleotides line up with TRBD1. CDR3 length: 14 amino acids. The V gene end was trimmed by 6 bases and the J gene end by 3 bases; junction bases not matched to a gene: 6. CDR1 is SNHLY and CDR2 is FYNNEI in the germline V gene. Here the CDR3 reads CASSPNRGLYEQYF. The DNA for the CDR3 is TGTGCCAGCAGCCCAAACAGGGGGCTCTACGAGCAGTACTTC.

As concerns this clonotype: One end of the junction is discordant with germline, which a read error may explain. The V gene is TRBV12-3 or TRBV12-4, the J gene TRBJ2-3, with 8 bases that match TRBD2. The CDR3 is 15 residues long. CDR3 sequence reads: CAISEPGGGTDTQYF. CDR3 in DNA: TGTGCCATCAGTGAGCCGGGAGGGGGGACAGATACGCAGTATTTT.

This clonotype was observed at least ten times. This sequence joins TRBV20-1 and TRBJ2-7; D unresolved. Trimming took off 1 base at V and 2 bases at J, with 6 bases between the two ends. There are 12 residues in the CDR3. Looked up from germline, CDR1 is DFQATT and CDR2 is SNEGSKA (reference sequence). In nucleotides, the CDR3 is TGCAGTGCTAGAGTAGCTCCCTACGAGCAGTACTTC. This codes for CSARVAPYEQYF.

This clonotype was picked up many times. The gene calls are TRBV6-5 and TRBJ2-3; D could derive from TRBD1 or TRBD2 (6 bases each). Trimming stripped 7 bases from V and 1 base from J, with 15 bases between. CDR3 length: 15 amino acids. The germline gives CDR1 MNHEY, CDR2 SVGAGI. The CDR3 reads CASKGGSWGTDTQYF. CDR3 nucleotide sequence: TGTGCCAGCAAGGGGGGTTCTTGGGGCACAGATACGCAGTATTTT.

This chain connects TRBV7-9 to TRBJ1-6, with 8 bases identical to TRBD1. The CDR3 spans 14 residues. J was trimmed by 6 bases and V by 4 bases; bases with no gene match: 2. The germline CDR1 and CDR2 sequences are SEHNR and FQNEAQ (reference sequence). CDR3 loop: CASSWTGLNSPLHF. The CDR3 region has the DNA TGTGCCAGCAGCTGGACAGGGCTTAATTCACCCCTCCACTTT.

This clonotype has a handful of counts. This chain links TRBV12-3 or TRBV12-4 with TRBJ2-1, with a possible D match to TRBD1 (5 bases). The CDR3 is made up of 13 amino acids. Trimming stripped 10 bases from V and 4 bases from J, with 14 bases between. The CDR3 coding sequence is TGTGCCACCCAGGGCAGGGTATACAATGAGCAGTTCTTC. Amino acid sequence: CATQGRVYNEQFF.

The chain links TRBV19 to TRBJ1-1; D call uncertain. The ends were cut back, 6 bases at V and 4 bases at J, with 18 bases in the middle. Germline V CDR1 and CDR2: LNHDA, SQIVND (reference sequence). CDR3 length: 15 amino acids. The CDR3 loop is CASRVTVGRGTEAFF. CDR3 DNA: TGTGCCAGTAGAGTGACTGTGGGCCGGGGCACTGAAGCTTTCTTT.

The chain combines TRBV2 with TRBJ2-6, with 10 bases aligning to TRBD2. Germline V CDR1 and CDR2: SNHLY, FYNNEI. The CDR3 loop spans 19 amino acids. V shed 0 bases, J shed 0 bases, and the junction held 5 bases outside the gene matches. CDR3 DNA: TGTGCCAGCAGTGAAGCAAGTAGCGGGGGGATCTCTGGGGCCAACGTCCTGACTTTC. Protein: CASSEASSGGISGANVLTF.

In this sample, this clonotype turned up many times. The J gene is TRBJ1-5, the V gene TRBV15, with unresolved D. Germline CDR1 is LNHNV and CDR2 is YYDKDF (reference sequence). Trimming took 1 base from V and 1 from J, leaving 14 bases between them. The CDR3 loop spans 17 amino acids. CDR3 bases: TGTGCCACCAGCAGAGCCTTAAGAGGTTTGAGCAATCAGCCCCAGCATTTT. Amino acids: CATSRALRGLSNQPQHF.

The chain uses TRBV5-1 and TRBJ2-2; TRBD2 aligns across 11 bases. J gave up 0 bases and V 4 bases, and 2 bases lay outside the gene matches. The CDR3 is 16 residues long. CDR1 SGHRS and CDR2 YFSETQ come from the germline V gene. DNA for the CDR3: TGCGCCAGCAGCAAACTAGCGGGGGCGAACACCGGGGAGCTGTTTTTT. Translated: CASSKLAGANTGELFF.

This clonotype was picked up many times. The chain couples TRBV25-1 to TRBJ2-7; weak D call: TRBD2 (5 bases). V was shortened by 4 bases and J by 1 base, with 17 bases between the two germline ends. This CDR3 has 16 residues. Germline-derived CDR1 and CDR2 are MGHDK and SYGVNS. The DNA of the CDR3 is TGTGCCAGCAGTGCTTGGGGAGATGGAATATCCTACGAGCAGTACTTC. Its translation: CASSAWGDGISYEQYF.

The gene calls are TRBV29-1 and TRBJ1-2; D is perhaps TRBD1 (5 bases). V gave up 3 bases and J gave up 8 bases, with 25 bases separating them. The CDR3 is made up of 16 amino acids. Germline CDR1 and CDR2: SQVTM and ANQGSEA. The CDR3 loop reads CSVDLGDFGGFGGYTF. CDR3 nucleotides: TGCAGCGTTGATCTGGGGGATTTCGGCGGGTTCGGGGGCTACACCTTC.